Listed here is a single T cell receptor (beta chain). The CDR3 totals 20 residues. CDR1 and CDR2 from the germline V gene are SNHLY and FYNNEI. The ends were cut back, 0 bases at V and 3 bases at J, with 26 bases in the middle. TCRdb used MiXCR to reprocess the 5' RACE reads, holding one entry per CDR3 protein. In the table there are around 200,000 distinct CDR3 sequences, roughly 23% of which are singletons. The data were taken from a study of T-cell memory formation after mild COVID-19. The source of this sequence is an adult woman who had mild COVID-19 (a few samples of this study predate the infection). Cell type and time point are not known. The sequenced material came from PBMCs or a T cell subset sorted from them (not recorded which). The rearrangement uses TRBV2 and TRBJ1-2; D is uncertain. The CDR3 is CASSEAGSRHRSRIYYGYTF. CDR3 DNA: TGTGCCAGCAGTGAAGCGGGGTCTCGGCACCGGAGTAGGATTTACTATGGCTACACCTTC.